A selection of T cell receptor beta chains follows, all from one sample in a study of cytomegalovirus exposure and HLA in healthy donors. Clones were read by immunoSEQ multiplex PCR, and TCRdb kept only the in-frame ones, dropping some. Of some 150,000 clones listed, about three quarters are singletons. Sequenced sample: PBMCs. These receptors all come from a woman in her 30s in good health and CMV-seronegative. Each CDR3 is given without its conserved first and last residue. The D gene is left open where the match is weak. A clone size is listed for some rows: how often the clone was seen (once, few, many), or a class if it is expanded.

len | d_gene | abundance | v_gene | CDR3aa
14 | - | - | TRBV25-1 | ASSEYMGASTDTQY
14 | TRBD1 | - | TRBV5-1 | ASSLGSTGTATEQY
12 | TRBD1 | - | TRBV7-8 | ASSPTGSNAEAF
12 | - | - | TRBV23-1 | ASSQSWQINGYT
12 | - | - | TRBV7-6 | ASSLDGPPVEQF
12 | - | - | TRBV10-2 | ASSPSQGAQPQH
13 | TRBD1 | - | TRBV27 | ASSGWTGENSPLH
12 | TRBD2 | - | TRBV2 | ASTRLAGGYEQY
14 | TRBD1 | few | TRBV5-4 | ASSAGTGAQNTEAF
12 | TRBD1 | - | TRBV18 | ASSPGQDFYEQY
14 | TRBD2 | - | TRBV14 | ASSIISGGTPGELF
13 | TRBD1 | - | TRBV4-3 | ASSLLGQAREKLF
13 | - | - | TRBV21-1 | ASSPPREPNQPQH
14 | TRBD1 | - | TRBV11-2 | ASSITTPGQGYEQY
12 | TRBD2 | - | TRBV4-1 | ASSQAGRLALQY
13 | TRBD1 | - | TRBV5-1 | ASSARQGSTYEQY
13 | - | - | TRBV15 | ATSRDRGGGQPQH
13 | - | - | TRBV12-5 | ASDLGEQGLYGYT
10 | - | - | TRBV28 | ASSLLRGPQY
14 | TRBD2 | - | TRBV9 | ASSVAMREAGDTQY
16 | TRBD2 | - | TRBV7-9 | ASSRGLAGGSNTGELF
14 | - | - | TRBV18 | ASSPSVLQAGYGYT
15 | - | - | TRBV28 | ASSFGFGQISYNEQF
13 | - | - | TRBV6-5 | ASSLSGRKVGGYT
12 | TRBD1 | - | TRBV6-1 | ASSTGDSSYEQY
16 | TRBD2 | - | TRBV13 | ASSLWVSGRTSTDTQY
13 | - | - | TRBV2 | ASSEGGGANTEAF
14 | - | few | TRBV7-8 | ASSLERTVSGNTIY
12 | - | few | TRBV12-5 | ASGLGDNNEKLF
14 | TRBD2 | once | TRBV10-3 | AISDPGGGSTGELF
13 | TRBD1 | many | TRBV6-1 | ASFQDRAGTGELF
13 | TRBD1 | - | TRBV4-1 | ASSFRWTGHYGYT
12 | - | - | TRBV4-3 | ASSQDRSDNEQF
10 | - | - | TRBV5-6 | ASSLAGREQY
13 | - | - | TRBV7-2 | ASSPGGDYYNEQF
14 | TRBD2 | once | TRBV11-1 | ASSLELAGGPETQY
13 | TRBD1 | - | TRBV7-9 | SSSFGQGANQPQH
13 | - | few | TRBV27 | ASSFFPAGTDTQY
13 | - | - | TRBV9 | ASSVGTASNQPQH
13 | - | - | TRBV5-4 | ASSMPGGLNTEAF
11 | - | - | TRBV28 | ASSGGFNQPQH
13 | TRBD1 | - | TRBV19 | ASSQRQGWGNEQF
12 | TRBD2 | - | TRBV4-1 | ASSPGLAEDTQY
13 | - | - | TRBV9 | ASSLPGMTLRGYT
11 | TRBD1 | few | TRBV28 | ASSSGGPGEAF